This T cell receptor beta chain derives from a study of T-cell memory formation after mild COVID-19. The study's findings and limits: Pre-infection memory showed some responding clones, and this suggested that cross-reactive memory joined.

The CDR3 contains 17 residues. CDR1 is LGHDT, CDR2 YNNKEL, per germline (reference sequence). V trimming: 4 bases; J trimming: 0 bases; junction bases outside the gene matches: 10. Of note for this clonotype: Its specificity is unknown.

TCRdb fed the 5' RACE reads into MiXCR, producing one record per CDR3 protein. The sample includes 250,000 or so distinct CDR3 sequences, around a tenth seen only once; the top ten take approximately 20%. The sequence was collected from a young man who had mild COVID-19 (a few samples of this study predate the infection). Cell type and time point are not known. The sample taken for sequencing was PBMCs or a T cell subset sorted from them (not recorded which). The chain employs TRBV3-1 and TRBJ2-5; TRBD2 agrees at 8 bases. In DNA form, the CDR3 reads TGTGCCAGCAGCCCCCCTGGTAGCGGGGTGTACCAAGAGACCCAGTACTTC. It specifies CASSPPGSGVYQETQYF.